Each of the 17 T cell receptor beta chains below was sequenced from the same sample in a study of blood T cell repertoires in COVID-19 (dated by TCRdb to the early 2020s). The library relied on the immunoSEQ multiplex PCR assay. TCRdb retrieved this table from immuneACCESS and kept in-frame rearrangements only. Not all clones are present; in checked studies, unresolved V genes account for under half, and no reason is known for the remainder. Present in this sample are tens of thousands of clones, 60% to 80% of which were seen just once. The ten most abundant clones make up 25% to 35% of the sample. Sequencing was done on a sample of peripheral blood. The receptors derive from a woman between 65 and 79 years old with acute or convalescent COVID-19.

This chain links TRBV30 with TRBJ2-5, with 12 bases identical to TRBD2. The CDR3 consists of 17 residues. The J segment lost 0 bases and the V segment lost 2 bases, leaving 7 bases of the junction unmatched. The germline gives CDR1 GTSNPN, CDR2 SVGIG (reference sequence). DNA of the CDR3: TGTGCCTGGAGTCCCACTAGCGGGGGGCGCTACCAAGAGACCCAGTACTTC. Translated: CAWSPTSGGRYQETQYF.

This chain links TRBV28 with TRBJ2-5; D is uncertain. The length of the CDR3 is 11 residues. CDR1 is MDHEN and CDR2 is SYDVKM in the germline V gene. Between the trimmed V and J ends, which lost 7 bases and 4 bases, there was a span of 7 bases. The chain's CDR3 is CASTSGETQYF. For the CDR3, the DNA is TGTGCCAGCACTTCGGGAGAGACCCAGTACTTC.

V is TRBV5-1 and J is TRBJ1-3; 9 nucleotides match TRBD1. CDR3 length: 16 amino acids. Looked up from germline, CDR1 is SGHRS and CDR2 is YFSETQ. With 4 bases clipped from V and 1 base from J, the junction kept 6 bases outside the gene matches. The CDR3 loop reads CASSVGTGFSGNTIYF. DNA of the CDR3: TGCGCCAGCAGCGTGGGGACAGGGTTTTCTGGAAACACCATATATTTT.

This sequence joins TRBV18 and TRBJ2-7, with 9 bases matching TRBD2. The trim removed 4 bases at V and 5 bases at J, leaving 12 bases unmatched. The CDR3 spans 16 residues. The V gene's germline CDR1 is KGHSH and CDR2 LQKENI. CDR3 protein: CASSQPWASGVHEQYF. The CDR3 DNA sequence: TGTGCCAGCTCACAGCCGTGGGCTAGCGGGGTTCACGAGCAGTACTTC.

This clone was counted a single time. V usage is TRBV5-6 and J usage is TRBJ1-5; D remains unclear. The CDR3 is 16 amino acids. The V end was cut by 0 bases, the J end by 4 bases, with 14 bases between. Looked up from germline, CDR1 is SGHDT and CDR2 is YYEEEE. CDR3 region: CASSLALGRDNQPQHF. CDR3 nucleotides: TGTGCCAGCAGCTTGGCCTTAGGGAGGGATAATCAGCCCCAGCATTTT.

The rearrangement joins TRBV30 to TRBJ1-5; 9 bases agree with TRBD1. V dropped 7 bases and J dropped 7; count of bases not matched to a gene: 8. The CDR3 loop spans 13 amino acids. Germline V lookup: CDR1 GTSNPN, CDR2 SVGIG (reference sequence). CDR3 in amino acids: CASGTGNWQPQHF. The CDR3 DNA reads TGTGCCTCCGGGACAGGGAATTGGCAGCCCCAGCATTTT.

The chain recombines TRBV4-3 with TRBJ1-2; maybe TRBD1 (6 bases). V was pared by 0 bases and J by 6 bases, with 14 bases between. This CDR3 is 15 amino acids long. The germline gives CDR1 LGHNA, CDR2 YSLEER. DNA for the CDR3: TGCGCCAGCAGCCAAGATTGGGGGCAGGTAAATGGCTACACCTTC. Protein: CASSQDWGQVNGYTF.

The chain joins TRBV25-1 to TRBJ2-2; 7 nucleotides align to TRBD1. The V segment lost 1 base and the J segment 0 bases; nucleotides outside the gene matches: 5. In germline, CDR1 is MGHDK, CDR2 SYGVNS. The CDR3 has 17 amino acids. The CDR3 DNA follows: TGTGCCAGCAGTGAATTGGGGACAGCCTCGAACACCGGGGAGCTGTTTTTT. It specifies CASSELGTASNTGELFF.

This chain joins TRBV27 and TRBJ1-5; maybe TRBD1 (6 bases). The CDR3 contains 13 residues. CDR1 is MNHEY and CDR2 is SMNVEV in the germline V gene (reference sequence). V lost 6 bases and J lost 5, with 11 bases in between. CDR3 residues: CASSRGADQPQHF. The DNA of the CDR3 is TGTGCCAGCAGCCGGGGGGCCGATCAGCCCCAGCATTTT.

The chain is built from TRBV18 and TRBJ1-1, with a possible D match to TRBD1 (5 bases). The V and J ends lost 1 base and 4 bases respectively, with 10 bases between them. The germline V gene has CDR1 KGHSH and CDR2 LQKENI. CDR3 size: 14 residues. CDR3 residues: CASSPRAGGTEAFF. The CDR3 DNA is TGTGCCAGCTCACCACGGGCGGGGGGCACTGAAGCTTTCTTT.

V is TRBV6-2 or TRBV6-3 and J is TRBJ2-3; a weak D match, TRBD2 (5 bases). The V gene lost 5 bases and the J gene lost 2 bases, with 8 bases spanning the gap. CDR1 and CDR2 from the germline V gene are MNHEY and SVGEGT. This CDR3 has 13 residues. The CDR3 loop is CASSAGNTDTQYF. The CDR3 nucleotides are TGTGCCAGCAGTGCCGGGAACACAGATACGCAGTATTTT.

The chain recombines TRBV28 with TRBJ2-5, with 11 nucleotides matching TRBD1. The CDR3 runs 17 residues. After removal of 3 bases from V and 5 bases from J, the junction contained 11 bases not matched to a gene. CDR1 MDHEN and CDR2 SYDVKM come from the germline V gene. CDR3 in amino acids: CASSFAGQGASQETQYF. DNA of the CDR3: TGTGCCAGCAGTTTCGCCGGACAGGGGGCCTCTCAGGAGACCCAGTACTTC.

The genes are TRBV7-3 and TRBJ2-1; D remains unclear. Trimming stripped 1 base from V and 6 bases from J, with 10 bases between. The CDR3 loop spans 14 amino acids. The germline V gene encodes CDR1 SGHTA and CDR2 FQGTGA. The CDR3 reads CASSLSRDSNEQFF. DNA for the CDR3: TGTGCCAGCAGCTTAAGCCGAGACTCCAATGAGCAGTTCTTC. The variable domain in full, with the rest retrieved from reference TRBV7-3 and TRBJ2-1, is GAGVSQTPSNKVTEKGKYVELRCDPISGHTALYWYRQSLGQGPEFLIYFQGTGAADDSGLPNDRFFAVRPEGSVSTLKIQRTERGDSAVYLCASSLSRDSNEQFFGPGTRLTVL.

The chain has TRBV28 and TRBJ2-5; TRBD2 matches at 8 bases. This CDR3 spans 16 amino acids. CDR1 and CDR2 (germline): MDHEN, SYDVKM. Unmatched junction bases numbered 10, after V lost 2 bases and J lost 5 bases. CDR3 bases: TGTGCCAGCAGTTTAGTTGCGGGAGGAGGGCAGGAGACCCAGTACTTC. This sequence encodes CASSLVAGGGQETQYF.

The gene calls are TRBV7-2 and TRBJ1-5; no definite D call. CDR3 length: 15 residues. V lost 1 base, J lost 4 bases, and 11 bases lay in between. Germline V gene sequence: CDR1 SGHTA, CDR2 FQGNSA. CDR3 residues: CASSLGTLRNQPQHF. The CDR3 coding sequence is TGTGCCAGCAGCTTAGGGACTCTGCGGAATCAGCCCCAGCATTTT. The entire variable domain, with the rest obtained from reference TRBV7-2 and TRBJ1-5, is as follows: GAGVSQSPSNKVTEKGKDVELRCDPISGHTALYWYRQSLGQGLEFLIYFQGNSAPDKSGLPSDRFSAERTGGSVSTLTIQRTQQEDSAVYLCASSLGTLRNQPQHFGDGTRLSIL.

The chain uses TRBV7-4 and TRBJ2-4; weak D call: TRBD2 (5 bases). The CDR3 is 16 amino acids. Trimming stripped 5 bases from V and 5 bases from J, with 19 bases between. From germline, CDR1 is SGHVT and CDR2 SQSDAQ. The CDR3 region is CASSPKLGLGENIQYF. The CDR3 coding sequence is TGTGCCAGCAGCCCGAAGCTAGGGCTCGGGGAAAACATTCAGTACTTC.

The chain employs TRBV5-1 and TRBJ2-3; no clear D. Germline CDR1 and CDR2: SGHRS and YFSETQ. This CDR3 has 14 residues. V was clipped by 2 bases and J by 2 bases, with 9 bases between them. The CDR3 coding sequence is TGCGCCAGCAGCTTTGGCCAGAACACAGATACGCAGTATTTT. Its protein product is CASSFGQNTDTQYF.